Each of the 7 T cell receptor beta chains below was sequenced from the same sample in a study of blood T cell repertoires in COVID-19. This table comes from immunoSEQ multiplex PCR, and its TCRdb copy is limited to in-frame clones, with some not included. This sample has over 130,000 clones; roughly 80% occur once, and the top ten carry under 5%. The material sequenced was peripheral blood. These receptors all come from an older woman with acute or convalescent COVID-19.

The CDR3 bases are TGTGCCAGCAGTTTAACGAGGTACGAGCAGTACTTC. Translation gives CASSLTRYEQYF. This chain connects TRBV12-3 or TRBV12-4 to TRBJ2-7; D not resolved. This CDR3 has 12 amino acids. The V end lost 2 bases, the J end lost 4 bases, and 6 bases lay between the germline ends.

This chain joins TRBV3-1 (or the pseudogene TRBV3-2) and TRBJ2-5; 8 bases are a match to TRBD2. The CDR3 loop spans 14 amino acids. V was pared by 5 bases and J by 7 bases, with 9 bases of the junction left unmatched. The germline CDR1 and CDR2 sequences are LGHDT and YNNKEL (reference sequence). CDR3 loop: CASSESGGSGTQYF. In DNA form, the CDR3 reads TGTGCCAGCAGCGAATCGGGGGGGTCAGGGACCCAGTACTTC.

V usage is TRBV28 and J usage is TRBJ2-2, with TRBD1 as a possible D gene (7 bases). The CDR3 extends over 15 amino acids. Germline V gene sequence: CDR1 MDHEN, CDR2 SYDVKM. Between the trimmed V and J ends, which lost 7 bases and 3 bases, there was a span of 15 bases. CDR3 bases: TGTGCCAGCATAAGGAGGGGACAGTACACCGGGGAGCTGTTTTTT. Translation: CASIRRGQYTGELFF.

V gene TRBV30 combines with J gene TRBJ2-2, with 9 bases lining up with TRBD2. The junction had 12 bases not matched to a gene; V was cut back by 1 base and J by 0 bases. This CDR3 is 19 amino acids long. Germline CDR1 and CDR2: GTSNPN and SVGIG (reference sequence). CDR3 sequence reads: CAWSAPIAGGVSNTGELFF. The DNA for the CDR3 is TGTGCCTGGAGTGCCCCCATCGCGGGAGGGGTATCGAACACCGGGGAGCTGTTTTTT.

The chain employs TRBV25-1 and TRBJ2-2, with a possible D match to TRBD2 (6 bases). V gave up 6 bases and J gave up 7 bases, with 12 bases separating them. This CDR3 has 13 residues. Per the germline V gene, CDR1 is MGHDK and CDR2 is SYGVNS. The CDR3 DNA follows: TGTGCCAGCAGGCGGGACTTCCTCGGGGAGCTGTTTTTT. This codes for CASRRDFLGELFF.

The gene calls are TRBV18 and TRBJ2-5; 9 bases match TRBD2. The germline V gene encodes CDR1 KGHSH and CDR2 LQKENI. The ends lost 0 bases at V and 3 bases at J; junction bases unmatched: 5. The CDR3 totals 16 residues. CDR3 residues: CASSPPSGRPEETQYF. DNA of the CDR3: TGTGCCAGCTCACCACCCAGCGGGAGGCCGGAAGAGACCCAGTACTTC.

This chain links TRBV19 with TRBJ1-1; 9 positions match TRBD1. The V segment lost 9 bases and the J segment 5 bases; nucleotides outside the gene matches: 13. Looked up from germline, CDR1 is LNHDA and CDR2 is SQIVND (reference sequence). The CDR3 has 15 amino acids. CDR3 DNA sequence: TGTGCCAGCACACCCCGCGGGACAGGGAGAACTGAAGCTTTCTTT. The encoded protein is CASTPRGTGRTEAFF. Full variable domain (rest looked up from reference TRBV19 and TRBJ1-1): DGGITQSPKYLFRKEGQNVTLSCEQNLNHDAMYWYRQDPGQGLRLIYYSQIVNDFQKGDIAEGYSVSREKKESFPLTVTSAQKNPTAFYLCASTPRGTGRTEAFFGQGTRLTVV.